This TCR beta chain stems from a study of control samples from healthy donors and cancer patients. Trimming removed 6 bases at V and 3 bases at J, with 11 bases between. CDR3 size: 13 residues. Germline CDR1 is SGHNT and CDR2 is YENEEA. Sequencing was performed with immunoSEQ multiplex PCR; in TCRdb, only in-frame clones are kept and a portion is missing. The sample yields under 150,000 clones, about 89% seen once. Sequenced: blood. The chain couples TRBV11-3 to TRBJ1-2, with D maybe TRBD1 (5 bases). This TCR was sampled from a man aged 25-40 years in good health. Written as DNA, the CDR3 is TGTGCCAGCAGAGGCGGGACTGACTATGGCTACACCTTC. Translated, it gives CASRGGTDYGYTF. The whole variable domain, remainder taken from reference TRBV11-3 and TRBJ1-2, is EAGVVQSPRYKIIEKKQPVAFWCNPISGHNTLYWYLQNLGQGPELLIRYENEEAVDDSQLPKDRFSAERLKGVDSTLKIQPAELGDSAVYLCASRGGTDYGYTFGSGTRLTVV.